Below, one T cell receptor beta chain is given with its context. Its target is not known. TCRdb called the reads again in MiXCR, with one record for every CDR3 protein. The table lists about 330,000 distinct CDR3 sequences, roughly 34% of them singletons. These data come from a study of T cell repertoires in cytomegalovirus infection. Notes on the study in general: There were carriers of CMV plus the relevant HLA, and cumulative public TCR beta family frequency identified them.

The germline CDR1 and CDR2 sequences are GTSNPN and SVGIG (reference sequence). V was pared by 0 bases and J by 8 bases, with 14 bases between. CDR3 length: 14 amino acids. This chain joins TRBV30 and TRBJ2-1, with no clear D. Material: cultured PBMCs, obtained from culture after CMV antigen stimulation. The receptor's source is a human donor in good health (CMV status not recorded). Some clones in this sample may be carry-over from other donors' samples. CDR3 nucleotide sequence: TGTGCCTGGAGTGTAAGGCGCGTAAGGGATGAGCAGTTCTTC. Its translation: CAWSVRRVRDEQFF.